What follows are 11 T cell receptor beta chains derived from one specimen sequenced in a study of blood T cell repertoires in COVID-19. Profiled with immunoSEQ multiplex PCR; TCRdb holds only in-frame clones, not every one. The table includes tens of thousands of clones, around 79% detected once. The sample consisted of peripheral blood. These receptors were collected from a woman in her seventies with acute or convalescent COVID-19.

The chain carries TRBV6-5 and TRBJ2-7; 11 bases are a match to TRBD2. V shed 6 bases, J shed 1 base, and the junction held 5 bases outside the gene matches. The CDR3 spans 15 residues. Germline V CDR1 and CDR2: MNHEY, SVGAGI. The chain's CDR3 is CASRSLAGGSYEQYF. The CDR3 nucleotides are TGTGCCAGCAGATCATTAGCGGGAGGGTCCTACGAGCAGTACTTC.

The chain is built from TRBV24-1 and TRBJ1-6; 9 bases match TRBD1. V was clipped by 0 bases and J by 8 bases; unmatched bases: 1. Germline CDR1 KGHDR, CDR2 SFDVKD. The CDR3 is made up of 15 amino acids. The chain's CDR3 is CATSDLTGGDSPLHF. CDR3 sequence (DNA): TGTGCCACCAGTGATTTGACAGGGGGCGATTCACCCCTCCACTTT.

V and J are TRBV4-3 and TRBJ1-1; the D is unclear. Trimming removed 2 bases at V and 5 bases at J, with 9 bases between. The CDR3 has 13 amino acids. Germline V lookup: CDR1 LGHNA, CDR2 YSLEER. The CDR3 sequence is CASSQSGGTEAFF. As DNA, the CDR3 is TGCGCCAGCAGCCAATCCGGAGGAACTGAAGCTTTCTTT.

The chain employs TRBV30 and TRBJ2-7; 7 bases align to TRBD1. The germline gives CDR1 GTSNPN, CDR2 SVGIG (reference sequence). The junction had 8 bases not matched to a gene; V was cut back by 3 bases and J by 0 bases. The length of the CDR3 is 15 residues. The CDR3 nucleotides are TGTGCCTGGAGCTTGACAGGGTGGAGCTCCTACGAGCAGTACTTC. Encoded protein: CAWSLTGWSSYEQYF.

The J gene is TRBJ2-5, the V gene TRBV5-1, with TRBD2 matching over 12 bases. V trimming: 4 bases; J trimming: 6 bases; junction bases outside the gene matches: 7. The CDR3 sequence is 15 residues long. CDR1 is SGHRS, CDR2 YFSETQ, per germline. The CDR3 DNA is TGCGCCAGCAGCGCGACTAGCGGGAGTGGGAAGACCCAGTACTTC. This codes for CASSATSGSGKTQYF.

This clone was detected once. The chain carries TRBV29-1 and TRBJ1-5; D is ambiguous. CDR3 length: 13 residues. Germline V CDR1 and CDR2: SQVTM, ANQGSEA. The ends were cut back, 4 bases at V and 3 bases at J, with 10 bases in the middle. DNA of the CDR3: TGCAGCGTTGGAGCAGGTGCCAATCAGCCCCAGCATTTT. Translation: CSVGAGANQPQHF.

The V gene is TRBV28, the J gene TRBJ2-7; D is perhaps TRBD1 (6 bases). Looked up from germline, CDR1 is MDHEN and CDR2 is SYDVKM. The CDR3 has 12 residues. The V and J ends lost 8 bases and 2 bases respectively, with 10 bases between them. This chain's CDR3 is CASRDKAYEQYF. DNA of the CDR3: TGTGCCAGCCGGGACAAAGCCTACGAGCAGTACTTC. Filled out from reference TRBV28 and TRBJ2-7, the complete variable domain reads DVKVTQSSRYLVKRTGEKVFLECVQDMDHENMFWYRQDPGLGLRLIYFSYDVKMKEKGDIPEGYSVSREKKERFSLILESASTNQTSMYLCASRDKAYEQYFGPGTRLTVT.

Here the CDR3 DNA reads TGTGCCAGCACACCCCCGGGGAACACTGAAGCTTTCTTT. This gives the protein CASTPPGNTEAFF. This chain uses TRBV28 with TRBJ1-1; no clear D gene. Germline CDR1 and CDR2: MDHEN and SYDVKM. V was trimmed by 7 bases and J by 1 base, leaving 10 bases between them. The CDR3 length is 13 residues.

The chain combines TRBV5-8 with TRBJ1-5; TRBD1 is a possible D gene (6 bases). CDR1 and CDR2 from the germline V gene are SGHTS and YDEGEE. The CDR3 is made up of 17 amino acids. V lost 3 bases, J lost 2 bases, and 18 bases lay in between. CDR3 loop: CASSSRQDIYGNQPQHF. DNA for the CDR3: TGTGCCAGCAGCTCTAGACAGGATATTTACGGCAATCAGCCCCAGCATTTT.

The chain couples TRBV2 to TRBJ2-1, with 8 bases that match TRBD2. Germline trimming cut 2 bases from V and 7 bases from J; bases unmatched to any gene: 7. This CDR3 is built from 15 residues. Germline CDR1 reads SNHLY; CDR2 reads FYNNEI. The CDR3 nucleotides read TGTGCCAGCAGTGAACTCGGGGGGGCAGGGAATGAGCAGTTCTTC. It codes for CASSELGGAGNEQFF.

This chain's CDR3 is CASSLAPGGAYNEQFF. In DNA, the CDR3 is TGCGCCAGCAGCTTGGCCCCCGGAGGGGCCTACAATGAGCAGTTCTTC. This chain links TRBV5-1 with TRBJ2-1; D might be TRBD2 (6 bases). Germline loops: CDR1 SGHRS, CDR2 YFSETQ. The CDR3 extends over 16 amino acids. With 0 bases removed from V and 2 bases from J, the gap between germline ends came to 12 bases.